This TCR beta chain emerged from a study of post-analysis software for immune sequencing data. Regarding the study as a whole: In patients, TRBV5-6, TRBV5-1 and TRBV20-1 belonged to roughly 5 TRBV segments found more frequently than in controls.

Carried by the TCR beta cDNA libraries were unique molecular identifiers. One entry per CDR3 protein, called by TCRdb with MiXCR from the PCR reads. The sample records hundreds of thousands of distinct CDR3 sequences, around 40% being singletons. This clonotype showed up just a few times. Antigen specificity is unknown. V lost 3 bases and J lost 1; bases outside the gene matches: 6. The CDR3 spans 17 residues. Germline V CDR1 and CDR2: LGHDT, YNNKEL (reference sequence). This chain joins TRBV3-1 and TRBJ2-5, with 12 bases aligning to TRBD2. The sequenced material came from blood. The TCR originated in a girl between 5 and 17 years old with multiple sclerosis. The CDR3, as DNA: TGTGCCAGCAGCCACCTCGGACTAGCGGGAACCCAAGAGACCCAGTACTTC. It encodes CASSHLGLAGTQETQYF.